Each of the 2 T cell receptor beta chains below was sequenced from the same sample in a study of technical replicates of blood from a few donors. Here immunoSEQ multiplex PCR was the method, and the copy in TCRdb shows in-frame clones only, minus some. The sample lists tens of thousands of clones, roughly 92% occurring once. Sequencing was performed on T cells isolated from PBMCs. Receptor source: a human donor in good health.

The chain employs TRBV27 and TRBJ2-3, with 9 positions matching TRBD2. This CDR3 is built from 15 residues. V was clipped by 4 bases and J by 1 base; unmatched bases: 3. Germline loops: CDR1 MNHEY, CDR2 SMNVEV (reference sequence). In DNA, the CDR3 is TGTGCCAGCAGTTCTTGGACTAGCGGCACAGATACGCAGTATTTT. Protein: CASSSWTSGTDTQYF.

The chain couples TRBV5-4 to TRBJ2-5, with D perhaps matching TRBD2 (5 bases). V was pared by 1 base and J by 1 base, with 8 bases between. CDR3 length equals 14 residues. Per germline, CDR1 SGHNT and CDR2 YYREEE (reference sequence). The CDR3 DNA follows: TGTGCCAGCAGCTTGATAGCGTCCCAAGAGACCCAGTACTTC. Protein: CASSLIASQETQYF.